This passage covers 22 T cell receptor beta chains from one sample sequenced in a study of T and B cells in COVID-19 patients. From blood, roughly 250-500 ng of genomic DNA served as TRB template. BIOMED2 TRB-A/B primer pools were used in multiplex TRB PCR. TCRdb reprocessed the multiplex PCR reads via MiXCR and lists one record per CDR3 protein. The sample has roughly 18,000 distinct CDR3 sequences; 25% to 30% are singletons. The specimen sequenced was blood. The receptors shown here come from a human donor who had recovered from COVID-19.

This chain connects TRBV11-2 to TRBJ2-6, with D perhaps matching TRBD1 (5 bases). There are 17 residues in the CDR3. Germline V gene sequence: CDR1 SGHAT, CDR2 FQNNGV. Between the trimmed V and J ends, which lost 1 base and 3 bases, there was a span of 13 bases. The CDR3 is CASSLGAGWGGANVLTF. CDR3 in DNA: TGTGCCAGCAGCTTAGGTGCAGGGTGGGGTGGGGCCAACGTCCTGACTTTC.

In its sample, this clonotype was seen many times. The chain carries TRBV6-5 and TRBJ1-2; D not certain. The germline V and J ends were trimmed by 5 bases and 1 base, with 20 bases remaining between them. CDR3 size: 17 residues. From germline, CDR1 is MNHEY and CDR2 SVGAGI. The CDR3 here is CASSPSGVSPYNYGYTF. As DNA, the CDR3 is TGTGCCAGCAGTCCTTCCGGGGTCAGCCCTTATAACTATGGCTACACCTTC.

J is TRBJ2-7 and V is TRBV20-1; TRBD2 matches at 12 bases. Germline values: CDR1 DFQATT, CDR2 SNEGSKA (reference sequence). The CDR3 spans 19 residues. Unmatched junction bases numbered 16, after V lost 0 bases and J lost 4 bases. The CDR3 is CSARDHWTSGDPSQYEQYF. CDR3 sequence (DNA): TGCAGTGCTAGAGACCATTGGACTAGCGGGGATCCCTCTCAATACGAGCAGTACTTC.

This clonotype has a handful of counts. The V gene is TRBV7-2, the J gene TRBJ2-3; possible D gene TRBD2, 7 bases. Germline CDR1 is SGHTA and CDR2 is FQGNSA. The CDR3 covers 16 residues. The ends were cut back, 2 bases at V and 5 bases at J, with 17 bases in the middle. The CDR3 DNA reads TGTGCCAGCAGCTTACAGGGAGGGCAGGGGATAGATACGCAGTATTTT. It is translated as CASSLQGGQGIDTQYF.

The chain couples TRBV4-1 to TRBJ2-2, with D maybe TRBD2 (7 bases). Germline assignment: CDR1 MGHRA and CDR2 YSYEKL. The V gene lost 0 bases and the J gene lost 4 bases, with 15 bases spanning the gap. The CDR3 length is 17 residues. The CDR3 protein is CASSQDGRRGGTGELFF. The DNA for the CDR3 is TGCGCCAGCAGCCAAGACGGCCGGAGGGGGGGCACCGGGGAGCTGTTTTTT.

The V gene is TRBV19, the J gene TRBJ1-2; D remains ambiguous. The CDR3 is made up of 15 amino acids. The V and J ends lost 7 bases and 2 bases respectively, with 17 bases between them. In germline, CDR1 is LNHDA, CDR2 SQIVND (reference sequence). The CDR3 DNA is TGTGCCAGTAAACCCAAATCGTGTTGGAACTATGGCTACACCTTC. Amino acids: CASKPKSCWNYGYTF.

The CDR3, as DNA: TGTGCCAGCTCACCACCGCGACAGGGTGACGCTGAAGCTTTCTTT. This sequence encodes CASSPPRQGDAEAFF. The V call is TRBV18, the J call TRBJ1-1; 7 nucleotides agree with TRBD1. This CDR3 has 15 residues. The germline V gene encodes CDR1 KGHSH and CDR2 LQKENI. Unmatched junction bases numbered 7, after V lost 0 bases and J lost 6 bases.

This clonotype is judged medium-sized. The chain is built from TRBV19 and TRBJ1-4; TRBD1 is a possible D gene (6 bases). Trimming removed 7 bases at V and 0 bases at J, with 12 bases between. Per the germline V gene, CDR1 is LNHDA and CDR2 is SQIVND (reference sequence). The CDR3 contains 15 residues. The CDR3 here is CASKGGAATNEKLFF. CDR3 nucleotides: TGTGCCAGTAAGGGGGGCGCCGCAACTAATGAAAAACTGTTTTTT.

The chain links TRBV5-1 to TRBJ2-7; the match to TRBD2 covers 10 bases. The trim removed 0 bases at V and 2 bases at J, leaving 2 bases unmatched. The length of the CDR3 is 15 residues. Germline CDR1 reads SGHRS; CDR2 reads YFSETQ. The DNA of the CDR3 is TGCGCCAGCAGCTTGGGAGCGGGGGGGCCCTACGAGCAGTACTTC. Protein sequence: CASSLGAGGPYEQYF.

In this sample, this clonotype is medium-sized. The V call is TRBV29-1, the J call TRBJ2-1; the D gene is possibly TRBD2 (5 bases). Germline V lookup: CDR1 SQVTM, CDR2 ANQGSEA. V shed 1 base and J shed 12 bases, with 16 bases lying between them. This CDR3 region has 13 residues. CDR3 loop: CSVEGGLASGQFF. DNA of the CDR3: TGCAGCGTTGAAGGTGGACTCGCATCAGGGCAGTTCTTC.

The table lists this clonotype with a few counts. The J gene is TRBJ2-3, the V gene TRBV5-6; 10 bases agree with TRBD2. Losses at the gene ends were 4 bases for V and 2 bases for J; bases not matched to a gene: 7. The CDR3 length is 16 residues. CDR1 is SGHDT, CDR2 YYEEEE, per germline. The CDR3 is CASSPSGGPATDTQYF. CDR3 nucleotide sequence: TGTGCCAGCAGCCCTAGCGGGGGCCCTGCCACAGATACGCAGTATTTT.

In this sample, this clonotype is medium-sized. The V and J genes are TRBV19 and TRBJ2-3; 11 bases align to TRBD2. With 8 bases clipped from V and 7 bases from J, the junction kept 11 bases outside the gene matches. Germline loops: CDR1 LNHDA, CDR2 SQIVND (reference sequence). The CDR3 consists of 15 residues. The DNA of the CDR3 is TGTGCCAGTGGTGGTAGCGGGGGGGGTCTGAATACGCAGTATTTT. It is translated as CASGGSGGGLNTQYF.

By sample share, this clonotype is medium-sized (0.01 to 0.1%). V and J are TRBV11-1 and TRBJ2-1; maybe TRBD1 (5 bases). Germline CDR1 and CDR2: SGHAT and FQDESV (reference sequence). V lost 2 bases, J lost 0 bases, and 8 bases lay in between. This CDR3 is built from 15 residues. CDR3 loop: CASSLSRGSYNEQFF. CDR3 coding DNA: TGTGCCAGCAGCTTAAGTAGGGGCTCCTACAATGAGCAGTTCTTC.

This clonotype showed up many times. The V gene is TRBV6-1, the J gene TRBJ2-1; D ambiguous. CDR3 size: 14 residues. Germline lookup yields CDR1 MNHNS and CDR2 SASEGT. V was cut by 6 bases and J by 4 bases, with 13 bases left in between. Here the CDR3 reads CASSLIGPYNEQFF. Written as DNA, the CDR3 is TGTGCCAGCAGCCTAATCGGACCGTACAATGAGCAGTTCTTC.

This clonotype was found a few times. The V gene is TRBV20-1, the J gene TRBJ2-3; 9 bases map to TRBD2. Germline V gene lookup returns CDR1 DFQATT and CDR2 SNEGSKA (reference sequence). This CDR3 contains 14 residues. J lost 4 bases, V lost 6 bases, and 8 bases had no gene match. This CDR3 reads CSAPGLARADTQYF. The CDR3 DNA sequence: TGCAGTGCACCGGGACTAGCACGGGCAGATACGCAGTATTTT.

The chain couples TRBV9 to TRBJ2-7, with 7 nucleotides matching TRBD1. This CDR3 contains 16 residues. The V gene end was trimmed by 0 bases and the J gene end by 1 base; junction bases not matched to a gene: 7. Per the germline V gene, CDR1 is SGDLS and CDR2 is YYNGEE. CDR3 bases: TGTGCCAGCAGCGTAGGACCTGCAGGGGGTTCCTACGAGCAGTACTTC. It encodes CASSVGPAGGSYEQYF.

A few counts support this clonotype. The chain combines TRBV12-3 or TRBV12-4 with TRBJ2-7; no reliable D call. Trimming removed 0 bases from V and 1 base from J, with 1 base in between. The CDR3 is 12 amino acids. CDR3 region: CASSLASYEQYF. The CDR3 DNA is TGTGCCAGCAGTTTAGCGTCCTACGAGCAGTACTTC.

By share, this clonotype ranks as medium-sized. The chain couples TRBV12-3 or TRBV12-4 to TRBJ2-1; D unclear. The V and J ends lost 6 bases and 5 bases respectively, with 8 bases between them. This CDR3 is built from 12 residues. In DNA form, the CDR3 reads TGTGCCAGCAGGGGCAGCCACAATGAGCAGTTCTTC. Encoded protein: CASRGSHNEQFF.

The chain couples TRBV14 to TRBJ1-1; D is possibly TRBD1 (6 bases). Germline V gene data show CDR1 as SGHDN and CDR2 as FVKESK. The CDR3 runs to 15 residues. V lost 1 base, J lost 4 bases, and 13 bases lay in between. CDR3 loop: CASSQGGALSTEAFF. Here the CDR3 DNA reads TGTGCCAGCAGCCAAGGGGGGGCGCTGAGCACTGAAGCTTTCTTT.

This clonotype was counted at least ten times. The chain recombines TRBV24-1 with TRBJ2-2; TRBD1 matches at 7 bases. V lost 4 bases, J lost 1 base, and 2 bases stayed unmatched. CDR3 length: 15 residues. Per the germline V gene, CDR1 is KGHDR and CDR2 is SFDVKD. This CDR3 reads CATSEGGRNTGELFF. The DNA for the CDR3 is TGTGCCACCAGTGAAGGGGGCAGGAACACCGGGGAGCTGTTTTTT.

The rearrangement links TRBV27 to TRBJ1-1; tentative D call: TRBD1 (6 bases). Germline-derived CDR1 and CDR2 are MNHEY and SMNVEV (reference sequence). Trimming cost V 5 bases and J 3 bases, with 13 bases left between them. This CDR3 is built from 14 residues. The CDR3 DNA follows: TGTGCCAGCAGTAGACAACAGGGATACACTGAAGCTTTCTTT. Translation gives CASSRQQGYTEAFF.

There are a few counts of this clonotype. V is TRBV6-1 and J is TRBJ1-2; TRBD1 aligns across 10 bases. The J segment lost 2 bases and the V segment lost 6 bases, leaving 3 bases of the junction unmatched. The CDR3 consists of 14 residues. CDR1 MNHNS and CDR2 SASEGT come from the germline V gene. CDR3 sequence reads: CASSGQGVNYGYTF. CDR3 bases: TGTGCCAGCAGCGGACAGGGGGTAAACTATGGCTACACCTTC.